This TCR beta chain was sequenced in a study of CD8+CD57+ T cells in acquired aplastic anemia. About the research overall: Isolated CD4+ and CD8+ cells, once sorted, yielded DNA averaging 3.2 ug.

Previously, flow cytometry had revealed CD8+CD57+ cell expansion in the patients chosen for sequencing. Only a few counts were recorded for this clonotype. Profiles of TCR beta VDJ and CDR3 were generated from a genomic DNA template. MiXCR was run by TCRdb on the reads, yielding one entry per CDR3 protein. This table has around 220,000 distinct CDR3 sequences, 40% to 60% appearing once. Germline CDR1 and CDR2: MDHEN and SYDVKM. V was trimmed by 4 bases and J by 9 bases, leaving 13 bases between them. The CDR3 sequence is 14 residues long. This clonotype was obtained from a human donor with aplastic anemia. The sequenced sample consisted of sorted CD4+, CD8+, or CD8+CD57+ T cells (not recorded which) from PBMCs. The chain links TRBV28 to TRBJ1-6; D gene uncertain. The CDR3 reads CASSYSSEGSPLHF. Written as DNA, the CDR3 is TGTGCCAGCAGTTATTCGTCGGAGGGTTCACCCCTCCACTTT.